The clone carrying this T cell receptor (beta chain) was observed a single time. Antigen specificity is unknown. This sample is part of a study of vaccination and CD4 T cells after COVID-19. The study sequenced cultured CD4+ T cell DNA using the Oncomine TCR Beta short-read assay. TCRdb used MiXCR to reprocess the PCR reads, holding one entry per CDR3 protein. The data show fewer than 20,000 distinct CDR3 sequences, approximately 63% seen once. V dropped 4 bases and J dropped 4 bases, with 16 bases sitting between them. This CDR3 contains 14 residues. CDR1 and CDR2 (germline): GTSNPN, SVGIG (reference sequence). As to treatment: approximately nine-day PBMC culture with coronavirus spike peptide pools or control peptides (ViraFEST assay).

This clonotype originated in a human donor who had recovered from COVID-19. What was sequenced was CD4+ T cells from blood, cultured in vitro. The chain carries TRBV30 and TRBJ1-1; D unclear. The CDR3 loop is CAWMGSFLGTEAFF. As DNA, the CDR3 is TGTGCCTGGATGGGGAGCTTCTTGGGCACTGAAGCTTTCTTT.